The rows below give T cell receptor beta chains drawn from one sample of a study of blood T cell repertoires in COVID-19. This table comes from immunoSEQ multiplex PCR, and its TCRdb copy is limited to in-frame clones, with some not included. Of approximately 100,000 clones listed, around 89% are singletons. The sequenced sample consisted of peripheral blood. The source is a human donor with acute or convalescent COVID-19. The donor label of this sample is uncertain. The CDR3 runs from the conserved cysteine through the conserved F or W. A D gene is named only where the DNA matches it firmly. Expanded clones are given a class, and other clones once, few, many or no size at all.

CDR3nt	CDR3aa	j_gene	abundance	v_gene	d_gene
TGTGCCAGTAGTATTGATGAGGCAGGGCAGAACCGGGCGTTTTTT	CASSIDEAGQNRAFF	TRBJ1-4	-	TRBV19	-
TGTGCCACCGGAAACCTAGGGACAGGGGGAGTCGAGCAGTACTTC	CATGNLGTGGVEQYF	TRBJ2-7	-	TRBV10-3	TRBD1
TGTGCCATCAGTGTCCTAGAAGCGAGGGGCTACACCTTC	CAISVLEARGYTF	TRBJ1-2	-	TRBV10-3	-
TGTGCCAGCAGCACACGAGGACAGTCGAGCACTGAAGCTTTCTTT	CASSTRGQSSTEAFF	TRBJ1-1	-	TRBV7-9	-
TGCGCCAGCAGCTTTACAGGGGCGCTCTATGAAAAACTGTTTTTT	CASSFTGALYEKLFF	TRBJ1-4	-	TRBV5-1	TRBD1
TGTGCCAGCAGTGAGTACCAGGGGGCTTACACCGGGGAGCTGTTTTTT	CASSEYQGAYTGELFF	TRBJ2-2	-	TRBV25-1	TRBD1
TGTGCCAGCAGTTTTATCCCACTCTACGAGCAGTACTTC	CASSFIPLYEQYF	TRBJ2-7	-	TRBV27	-
TGTGCCAGCAGTTATGGGACAGGGACCACTGAAGCTTTCTTT	CASSYGTGTTEAFF	TRBJ1-1	few	TRBV6-2/TRBV6-3	TRBD1
TGTGCCAGCAGCGTAGCCCCTAGCGGGAGCTATGAGCAGTTCTTC	CASSVAPSGSYEQFF	TRBJ2-1	-	TRBV9	TRBD2
TGTGCCAGCAGCCAAGAGGCTAGACTAGCGGGGGACTACAATGAGCAGTTCTTC	CASSQEARLAGDYNEQFF	TRBJ2-1	-	TRBV4-2	TRBD2
TGTGCCAGCAGCTTAGCGCTGGCAGCGTCTGGCTACACCTTC	CASSLALAASGYTF	TRBJ1-2	-	TRBV7-9	-
TGTGCCAGCAGTTTTTTTAAAGAGACCCAGTACTTC	CASSFFKETQYF	TRBJ2-5	once	TRBV28	-
TGCGCCAGCAGCCATCGGACAGGGTCCAATCAGCCCCAGCATTTT	CASSHRTGSNQPQHF	TRBJ1-5	-	TRBV4-1	TRBD1
TGTGCCAGCAGCTTAGGGACCTGGTCAGGGGGCGCCCATCAGCCCCAGCATTTT	CASSLGTWSGGAHQPQHF	TRBJ1-5	once	TRBV7-9	TRBD1
TGTGCCATCAGTGAAGGGCAGGGCTATTATTATGGCTACACCTTC	CAISEGQGYYYGYTF	TRBJ1-2	few	TRBV10-3	-
TGTGCCAGCTACAGGGGGATGGGAGCTTTCTTT	CASYRGMGAFF	TRBJ1-1	once	TRBV6-6	TRBD1
TGCGCCAGCAGCCTAACTACAGGGGGCGTCGAGGTCTACACCTTC	CASSLTTGGVEVYTF	TRBJ1-2	-	TRBV4-3	TRBD1
TGTGCCAGCACCGGACAGGGTGATCAGCCCCAGCATTTT	CASTGQGDQPQHF	TRBJ1-5	-	TRBV6-5	TRBD1
TGCGCCAGCAGTCAACTCGGACAGGGGGCCGAGACCACTGAAGCTTTCTTT	CASSQLGQGAETTEAFF	TRBJ1-1	-	TRBV23-1	TRBD1
TGTGCCATCAGTGAACGCATCCAGGGGGCGCGGGGAAACACCATATATTTT	CAISERIQGARGNTIYF	TRBJ1-3	-	TRBV10-3	TRBD1
TGTGCCAGCAGATCGCAGGGGGCCAGGGACACTGAAGCTTTCTTT	CASRSQGARDTEAFF	TRBJ1-1	-	TRBV7-9	TRBD1
TGTGCCAGCAGTTACTCGTCGGGAACCCAAGGCTACGAGCAGTACTTC	CASSYSSGTQGYEQYF	TRBJ2-7	-	TRBV6-5	-
TGTGCCTGGAGTGCGGGACTCCAAGAGACCCAGTACTTC	CAWSAGLQETQYF	TRBJ2-5	-	TRBV30	-
TGTGCCAGCAGCCCCCTTTTTGCGGGTTCCGAAGCTTTCTTT	CASSPLFAGSEAFF	TRBJ1-1	-	TRBV7-2	-
TGCAGCGTCCTAGGGGTCAGCTCCTACAATGAGCAGTTCTTC	CSVLGVSSYNEQFF	TRBJ2-1	-	TRBV29-1	-
TGTGCCAGCAGTTTTCCGGGTGGGGAGCTGTTTTTT	CASSFPGGELFF	TRBJ2-2	-	TRBV27	-
TGTGCCAGTAGTAGCGGTGGTGAAGCTTTCTTT	CASSSGGEAFF	TRBJ1-1	once	TRBV19	-
TGCAGCGTCGAGGGACAGAGTATTAATCAGCCCCAGCATTTT	CSVEGQSINQPQHF	TRBJ1-5	-	TRBV29-1	TRBD1
TGTGCCAGCACTCTTGGGCGGGAAAAAGAGACCCAGTACTTC	CASTLGREKETQYF	TRBJ2-5	-	TRBV6-5	-
TGTGCCAGCAGCCGGCCCGGGACAGGGATCGATGAAGCTTTCTTT	CASSRPGTGIDEAFF	TRBJ1-1	-	TRBV3-1/TRBV3-2	TRBD1
TGCGCCAGCAGCCAGTGGGCGGGGAGACAAGAGACCCAGTACTTC	CASSQWAGRQETQYF	TRBJ2-5	-	TRBV4-3	-
TGTGCCAGCAGCTTAACGTGGGGACAGGGGGAGACCCAGTACTTC	CASSLTWGQGETQYF	TRBJ2-5	once	TRBV7-3	TRBD1
TGTGCCAGCAGCCTCCCCTTTCTCCCCAATGAGCAGTTCTTC	CASSLPFLPNEQFF	TRBJ2-1	-	TRBV7-9	-
TGTGCCAGCAGCCTAAGACAGAGCATTCGAGTCTACACCTTC	CASSLRQSIRVYTF	TRBJ1-2	-	TRBV7-9	-
TGTGCCAGAAGCTACCTAGCGGATTCCTTTATCTACGAGCAGTACTTC	CARSYLADSFIYEQYF	TRBJ2-7	-	TRBV5-3	TRBD2
TGTGCCAGCAGCCCCGGGGGTGGAGGCTACACCTTC	CASSPGGGGYTF	TRBJ1-2	-	TRBV12-3/TRBV12-4	-
TGTGCCAGCAAACTACAGGTTGGGATTAACTATGGCTACACCTTC	CASKLQVGINYGYTF	TRBJ1-2	-	TRBV27	-
TGCGCCAGCAGCCCCGGGACAGGAGGGAGTCAGCCCCAGCATTTT	CASSPGTGGSQPQHF	TRBJ1-5	-	TRBV5-1	TRBD1
TGTGCCAGTACCATTCAGGCAGGGGGCTTCTCTGAAGCTTTCTTT	CASTIQAGGFSEAFF	TRBJ1-1	-	TRBV19	TRBD1
TGTGCCAGCTCACCTTTTGCCGGCGAGCAGTACTTC	CASSPFAGEQYF	TRBJ2-7	once	TRBV18	-
TGCGCCAGCAGCTTGATGTCTCAAGAGACCCAGTACTTC	CASSLMSQETQYF	TRBJ2-5	-	TRBV5-1	-
TGTGCCAGCAGTTTATACCCCCAGGGTACCTACGAGCAGTACTTC	CASSLYPQGTYEQYF	TRBJ2-7	-	TRBV28	-
TGTGCCAGCAGCCCACAGGGGGCAGGTCAGCCCCAGCATTTT	CASSPQGAGQPQHF	TRBJ1-5	-	TRBV7-9	TRBD1
TGTGCCAGCAGCTTAGTGGGGACAGGGAATCAGCCCCAGCATTTT	CASSLVGTGNQPQHF	TRBJ1-5	-	TRBV7-2	TRBD1
TGCGCCAGCAGCTTGTCTCGGGACAGGAACCCTGGCTACACCTTC	CASSLSRDRNPGYTF	TRBJ1-2	-	TRBV5-1	TRBD1
TGTGCCAGCAGTTATAAGGGCCGGGGGATCACGAGGAAAGCTTTCTTT	CASSYKGRGITRKAFF	TRBJ1-1	-	TRBV6-5	-
TGTGCCAGCAGCGCGACAGGAAATAATAATGAAAAACTGTTTTTT	CASSATGNNNEKLFF	TRBJ1-4	-	TRBV9	-
TGTGCCAGCAGCCTGGGACTAGCGGGAGTTGGGACAGATACGCAGTATTTT	CASSLGLAGVGTDTQYF	TRBJ2-3	-	TRBV5-5	TRBD2
TGTGCCAGCAGTGACAGGGGGCGCTTGCAAGAGACCCAGTACTTC	CASSDRGRLQETQYF	TRBJ2-5	-	TRBV25-1	TRBD1
TGTGCCAGCAGCTTAGCACTAGCCGACAATGAGCAGTTCTTC	CASSLALADNEQFF	TRBJ2-1	few	TRBV7-9	-
TGTGCCAGTAGTACTGTCCGGGGAGATCAGCCCCAGCATTTT	CASSTVRGDQPQHF	TRBJ1-5	-	TRBV19	-
TGCGCCAGCAGCCAAGAGAGGCGAGGGCTTAACGACGGCTACACCTTC	CASSQERRGLNDGYTF	TRBJ1-2	-	TRBV4-1	-
TGTGCCAGCAGCTTAGGGGGGTTAGGAGATACGCAGTATTTT	CASSLGGLGDTQYF	TRBJ2-3	-	TRBV7-3	-
TGTGCCAGCAGAGACAGGTCTGGGAGCGACGAGCAGTACTTC	CASRDRSGSDEQYF	TRBJ2-7	-	TRBV6-5	-
TGTGCCAGCTCACCGGGGGGGCCTAAGGAAAAACTGTTTTTT	CASSPGGPKEKLFF	TRBJ1-4	-	TRBV18	-
TGTGCCAGCTCCTCGGAGGCCCTCTCTGGAAACACCATATATTTT	CASSSEALSGNTIYF	TRBJ1-3	-	TRBV18	-
TGTGCCAGCTCACCTCCCGGGGATCCTGGTGAAAAACTGTTTTTT	CASSPPGDPGEKLFF	TRBJ1-4	-	TRBV18	-
TGTGCCTGGAGGCCCAGGACGGGGAATTCACCCCTCCACTTT	CAWRPRTGNSPLHF	TRBJ1-6	-	TRBV30	-
TGTGCCAGTAGTATAGATGTCCAACAGGCCCTCTACGAGCAGTACTTC	CASSIDVQQALYEQYF	TRBJ2-7	-	TRBV19	-